The 9 T cell receptor beta chains listed next were all sequenced from one sample in a study of blood T cell repertoires in COVID-19. Produced via immunoSEQ multiplex PCR; TCRdb's table is partial and in-frame only. The data hold approximately 70,000 clones, with 65% to 90% observed a single time. Sequenced: peripheral blood. These receptors all come from a man aged 65-85 years with active or convalescent COVID-19.

V usage is TRBV15 and J usage is TRBJ2-4; D remains unclear. Trimming took 2 bases from V and 5 from J, leaving 28 bases between them. The CDR3 loop spans 20 amino acids. The germline CDR1 and CDR2 sequences are LNHNV and YYDKDF (reference sequence). DNA for the CDR3: TGTGCCACCAGCAGATTCAAATGGGCAAGACAAGGATATTGGGAAAACATTCAGTACTTC. It encodes CATSRFKWARQGYWENIQYF. The variable domain in full, completed from reference TRBV15 and TRBJ2-4, reads DAMVIQNPRYQVTQFGKPVTLSCSQTLNHNVMYWYQQKSSQAPKLLFHYYDKDFNNEADTPDNFQSRRPNTSFCFLDIRSPGLGDTAMYLCATSRFKWARQGYWENIQYFGAGTRLSVL.

V is TRBV29-1 and J is TRBJ2-2; 10 nucleotides align to TRBD2. The CDR3 is 19 residues long. In germline, CDR1 is SQVTM, CDR2 ANQGSEA. The J segment lost 0 bases and the V segment lost 0 bases, leaving 10 bases of the junction unmatched. CDR3 DNA: TGCAGCGTTGAAGACCCCGGAATAACTAGCGGGGCGAACACCGGGGAGCTGTTTTTT. Protein sequence: CSVEDPGITSGANTGELFF.

The chain couples TRBV27 to TRBJ1-2; D is possibly TRBD1 (6 bases). The V and J ends lost 5 bases and 7 bases respectively, with 14 bases between them. Germline values: CDR1 MNHEY, CDR2 SMNVEV (reference sequence). This CDR3 region has 13 residues. Here the CDR3 DNA reads TGTGCCAGCAGTCCACAGGGCCCTACTGGCTACACCTTC. It translates to CASSPQGPTGYTF.

In its sample, this clone was seen once. V and J are TRBV7-8 and TRBJ1-1, with 7 bases aligning to TRBD1. This CDR3 has 13 residues. V was pared by 4 bases and J by 4 bases, with 3 bases of the junction left unmatched. CDR1 SGHVS and CDR2 FQNEAQ come from the germline V gene. CDR3 residues: CASSYDRATEAFF. CDR3 coding DNA: TGTGCCAGCAGCTATGACAGGGCCACTGAAGCTTTCTTT.

The V gene is TRBV28, the J gene TRBJ1-5, with D possibly being TRBD1 (6 bases). CDR1 is MDHEN and CDR2 is SYDVKM in the germline V gene. This CDR3 has 14 amino acids. With 2 bases removed from V and 6 bases from J, the gap between germline ends came to 11 bases. The CDR3 is CASSLAGDLQPQHF. The CDR3 coding sequence is TGTGCCAGCAGTTTAGCAGGGGATCTTCAGCCCCAGCATTTT.

CDR3 DNA: TGTGCCAGCAGCGACCCTCGCGGGAGGGCCCCCGGATCCGGGGAGCTGTTTTTT. It yields the protein CASSDPRGRAPGSGELFF. The V call is TRBV7-6, the J call TRBJ2-2, with TRBD2 matching over 9 bases. The germline CDR1 and CDR2 sequences are SGHVS and FNYEAQ. The junction had 16 bases not matched to a gene; V was cut back by 5 bases and J by 6 bases. The CDR3 has 18 amino acids.

The chain employs TRBV9 and TRBJ2-7, with 7 bases fitting TRBD2. With V trimmed by 2 bases and J by 4 bases, 9 bases remained unmatched. Germline V lookup: CDR1 SGDLS, CDR2 YYNGEE. The CDR3 totals 15 residues. CDR3 sequence: CASSVGTGGIYEQYF. Written as DNA, the CDR3 is TGTGCCAGCAGCGTCGGAACGGGAGGTATATACGAGCAGTACTTC.

The chain links TRBV29-1 to TRBJ1-1, with TRBD1 matching over 8 bases. This CDR3 comprises 14 residues. Trimming removed 6 bases from V and 5 bases from J; junction bases left unmatched: 11. Germline lookup yields CDR1 SQVTM and CDR2 ANQGSEA. CDR3 sequence (DNA): TGCAGCGTGGCGCCTCAGGGGGCCTCGACTGAAGCTTTCTTT. Its protein product is CSVAPQGASTEAFF.

This rearrangement joins TRBV7-2 to TRBJ1-4; a possible D gene is TRBD1 (5 bases). The CDR3 covers 15 residues. Trimming took 1 base from V and 0 from J, leaving 6 bases between them. Germline V CDR1 and CDR2: SGHTA, FQGNSA. The CDR3, as DNA: TGTGCCAGCAGCTTAGGGACAACAACTAATGAAAAACTGTTTTTT. Translation: CASSLGTTTNEKLFF.